A selection of T cell receptor beta chains follows, all from one sample in a study of blood T cell repertoires in COVID-19. Profiling relied on immunoSEQ multiplex PCR, and the TCRdb table lists in-frame clones only, not all of them. The table lists 200,000 to 250,000 clones, less than 90% of them singletons. The sequenced material came from PBMCs or T cells enriched from blood (not recorded which). The receptor source for this set is a woman in her forties who had recovered from COVID-19. Both conserved end residues are part of each CDR3. The order of the fields is clone size, V gene, J gene, CDR3 protein. Part of the rows lack a size; the others show once, few, many or a class for expanded clones.

>.|TRBV9|TRBJ2-3
CASSPDLGTDTQYF
>.|TRBV7-8|TRBJ2-1
CASTFPLLDNNEQFF
>.|TRBV5-1|TRBJ1-2
CASSLGQNGYGYTF
>few|TRBV10-3|TRBJ2-3
CAIGRGVSVSDTQYF
>.|TRBV2|TRBJ2-1
CASSVVAGGGNEQFF
>once|TRBV10-3|TRBJ2-1
CAISESNGDYNEQFF
>.|TRBV27|TRBJ1-5
CARRGQGSNQPQHF
>.|TRBV9|TRBJ2-3
CASSAGTIYTDTQYF
>.|TRBV6-2/TRBV6-3|TRBJ1-2
CASSFPGTGGEVSLGYTF
>.|TRBV7-2|TRBJ2-3
CASSLAVQDTQYF
>.|TRBV2|TRBJ2-4
CASSNSIAKNIQYF
>.|TRBV7-9|TRBJ2-3
CASRSSTGREGRHTQYF
>.|TRBV6-5|TRBJ2-3
CASYYQSTDTQYF
>once|TRBV30|TRBJ1-4
CAWSEQGISKLFF
>few|TRBV10-3|TRBJ1-1
CATTLDRANTEAFF
>.|TRBV5-1|TRBJ1-5
CASSLGGAKGQPQHF